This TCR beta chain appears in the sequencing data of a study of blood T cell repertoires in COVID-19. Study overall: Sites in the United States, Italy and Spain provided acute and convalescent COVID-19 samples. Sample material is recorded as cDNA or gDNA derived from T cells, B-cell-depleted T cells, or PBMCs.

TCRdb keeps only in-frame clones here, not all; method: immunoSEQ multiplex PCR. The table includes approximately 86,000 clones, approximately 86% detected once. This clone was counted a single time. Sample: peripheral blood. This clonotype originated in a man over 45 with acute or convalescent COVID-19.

CDR3 DNA sequence: TGTGCCAGCAGCTCACCCGGGACAGGGAGGGATACGCAGTATTTT. Its translation: CASSSPGTGRDTQYF. The chain combines TRBV5-6 with TRBJ2-3; 9 bases are a match to TRBD1. This CDR3 region has 15 residues. Germline CDR1 reads SGHDT; CDR2 reads YYEEEE. V shed 3 bases, J shed 6 bases, and the junction held 8 bases outside the gene matches.